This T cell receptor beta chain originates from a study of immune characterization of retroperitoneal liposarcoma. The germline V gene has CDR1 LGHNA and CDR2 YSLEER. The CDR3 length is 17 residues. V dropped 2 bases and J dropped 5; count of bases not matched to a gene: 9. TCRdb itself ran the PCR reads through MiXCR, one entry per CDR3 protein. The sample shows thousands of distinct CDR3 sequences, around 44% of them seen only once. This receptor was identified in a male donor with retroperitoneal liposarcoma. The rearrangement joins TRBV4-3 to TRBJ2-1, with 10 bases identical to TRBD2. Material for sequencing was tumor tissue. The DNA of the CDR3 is TGCGCCAGCAGCCAAAGGGAACGGACTAGCGGAGACAATGAGCAGTTCTTC. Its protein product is CASSQRERTSGDNEQFF.